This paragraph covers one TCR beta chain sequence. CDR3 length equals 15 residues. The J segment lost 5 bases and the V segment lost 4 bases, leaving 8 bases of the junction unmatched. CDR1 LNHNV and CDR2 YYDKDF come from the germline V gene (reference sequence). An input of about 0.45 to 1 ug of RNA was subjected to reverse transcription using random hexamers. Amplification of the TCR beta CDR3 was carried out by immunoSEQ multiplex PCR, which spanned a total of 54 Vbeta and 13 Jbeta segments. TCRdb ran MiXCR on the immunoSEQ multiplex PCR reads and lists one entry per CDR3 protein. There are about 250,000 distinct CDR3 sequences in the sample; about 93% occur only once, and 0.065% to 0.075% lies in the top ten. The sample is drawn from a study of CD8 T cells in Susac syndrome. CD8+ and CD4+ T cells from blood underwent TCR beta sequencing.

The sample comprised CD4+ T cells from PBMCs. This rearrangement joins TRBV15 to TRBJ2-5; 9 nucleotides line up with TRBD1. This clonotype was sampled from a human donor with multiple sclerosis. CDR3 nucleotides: TGTGCCACCAGCACCCCGGGACAGGGTCGCGAGACCCAGTACTTC. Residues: CATSTPGQGRETQYF.